Each of the 15 T cell receptor beta chains below was sequenced from the same sample in a study of cytomegalovirus exposure and HLA in healthy donors. The PCR was carried out with 60 Vbeta primers and 13 Jbeta primers. Sequencing was performed with immunoSEQ multiplex PCR; in TCRdb, only in-frame clones are kept and a portion is missing. The sample contains some 200,000 clones, about 78% of which appear only once. What was sequenced was PBMCs. These receptors were collected from a woman aged 25 to 39 in good health and CMV-seronegative.

This clone was found a few times. This chain connects TRBV28 to TRBJ2-7, with 10 bases fitting TRBD2. After removal of 6 bases from V and 7 bases from J, the junction contained 12 bases not matched to a gene. In germline, CDR1 is MDHEN, CDR2 SYDVKM. The CDR3 is 15 residues long. In DNA, the CDR3 is TGTGCCAGCAGCGGTCCCGGACTAGCGGACGGGGAGCAGTACTTC. Amino acids: CASSGPGLADGEQYF.

For the CDR3, the DNA is TGTGCCAGCAGTTTTAAGGACTTCCGGGGTTATGGCTACACCTTC. Translated: CASSFKDFRGYGYTF. The rearrangement links TRBV11-2 to TRBJ1-2, with no clear D. CDR1 SGHAT and CDR2 FQNNGV come from the germline V gene. Trimming left V 6 bases short and J 5 bases short, with 19 bases between. This CDR3 spans 15 amino acids.

This clone was found once. The chain combines TRBV6-1 with TRBJ2-1; perhaps TRBD2 as D (6 bases). Germline loops: CDR1 MNHNS, CDR2 SASEGT. Trimming shortened V by 8 bases and J by 0 bases, and 14 bases separated the two germline ends. This CDR3 spans 15 amino acids. The CDR3 loop reads CASGLAGSSYNEQFF. In DNA form, the CDR3 reads TGTGCCAGCGGCCTCGCGGGGAGCTCCTACAATGAGCAGTTCTTC.

This rearrangement joins TRBV18 to TRBJ2-4, with TRBD1 matching 8 bases. CDR3 length: 16 residues. Germline assignment: CDR1 KGHSH and CDR2 LQKENI. V lost 1 base, J lost 7 bases, and 9 bases stayed unmatched. The CDR3 protein is CASSPLSGGEWNIQYF. The CDR3 DNA is TGTGCCAGCTCACCACTGTCAGGGGGCGAATGGAACATTCAGTACTTC.

The gene calls are TRBV6-1 and TRBJ1-3; possible D gene TRBD1, 5 bases. CDR1 and CDR2 from the germline V gene are MNHNS and SASEGT. The CDR3 covers 16 residues. V was pared by 3 bases and J by 5 bases, with 17 bases between. This chain's CDR3 is CASSDPTAARRNTIYF. CDR3 nucleotides: TGTGCCAGCAGTGACCCGACAGCCGCCCGGAGAAACACCATATATTTT.

The V and J genes are TRBV6-5 and TRBJ1-4; no firm D call. The germline V and J ends were trimmed by 5 bases and 2 bases, with 6 bases remaining between them. The germline V gene has CDR1 MNHEY and CDR2 SVGAGI. The CDR3 is made up of 13 amino acids. In DNA form, the CDR3 reads TGTGCCAGCAGTCAATCCACTAATGAAAAACTGTTTTTT. It encodes CASSQSTNEKLFF.

This clone was detected only a few times. CDR3 coding DNA: TGTGCCAGCAGCCCGGGACTAGCTGACCTCTACAATGAGCAGTTCTTC. Protein product: CASSPGLADLYNEQFF. The chain carries TRBV7-8 and TRBJ2-1; TRBD2 aligns across 9 bases. This CDR3 is built from 16 residues. The germline V gene has CDR1 SGHVS and CDR2 FQNEAQ. V was clipped by 5 bases and J by 3 bases; unmatched bases: 8.

This clone came up a few times. The chain has TRBV7-9 and TRBJ2-3, with TRBD2 identical over 11 bases. V was clipped by 5 bases and J by 4 bases; unmatched bases: 5. There are 15 residues in the CDR3. The germline V gene encodes CDR1 SEHNR and CDR2 FQNEAQ (reference sequence). The CDR3 coding sequence is TGTGCCAGCAGCCCCCTAGCGGGGGGCCCAGATACGCAGTATTTT. Translating gives CASSPLAGGPDTQYF. The variable domain in full, with the rest retrieved from reference TRBV7-9 and TRBJ2-3, is DTGVSQNPRHKITKRGQNVTFRCDPISEHNRLYWYRQTLGQGPEFLTYFQNEAQLEKSRLLSDRFSAERPKGSFSTLEIQRTEQGDSAMYLCASSPLAGGPDTQYFGPGTRLTVL.

This clone appeared a few times. The rearrangement links TRBV30 to TRBJ2-7; the D is unclear. Germline V gives CDR1 GTSNPN, CDR2 SVGIG (reference sequence). The V end lost 0 bases, the J end lost 4 bases, and 16 bases lay between the germline ends. The CDR3 length is 15 residues. The CDR3: CAWSVLWRTEYEQYF. The CDR3 bases are TGTGCCTGGAGTGTACTTTGGAGAACCGAATACGAGCAGTACTTC.

V usage is TRBV5-1 and J usage is TRBJ2-6; D is perhaps TRBD1 (6 bases). V dropped 7 bases and J dropped 4 bases, with 12 bases sitting between them. The CDR3 totals 14 residues. Germline values: CDR1 SGHRS, CDR2 YFSETQ. CDR3 sequence: CASHRDAGANVLTF. CDR3 nucleotide sequence: TGCGCCAGCCACAGGGACGCGGGGGCCAACGTCCTGACTTTC.

This clone was recorded once. The V and J genes are TRBV9 and TRBJ2-1; D is ambiguous. V was trimmed by 3 bases and J by 9 bases, leaving 10 bases between them. Germline assignment: CDR1 SGDLS and CDR2 YYNGEE. The CDR3 length is 12 residues. The CDR3 DNA reads as TGTGCCAGCAGCGAGCGATTTGGTGAGCAGTTCTTC. Amino acids: CASSERFGEQFF.

This clone has only one observation. This chain uses TRBV6-5 with TRBJ1-2; 8 bases agree with TRBD1. The CDR3 is 13 residues long. The trim removed 5 bases at V and 4 bases at J, leaving 3 bases unmatched. Looked up from germline, CDR1 is MNHEY and CDR2 is SVGAGI. CDR3 amino acids: CASSPDRAYGYTF. DNA for the CDR3: TGTGCCAGCAGTCCGGACAGGGCCTATGGCTACACCTTC.

The rearrangement joins TRBV5-1 to TRBJ2-5; 12 nucleotides match TRBD2. Germline-derived CDR1 and CDR2 are SGHRS and YFSETQ. The CDR3 is 15 amino acids. V dropped 5 bases and J dropped 1; count of bases not matched to a gene: 3. CDR3 sequence (DNA): TGCGCCAGCAGGGGGACTAGCGGGTTCCAAGAGACCCAGTACTTC. Encoded protein: CASRGTSGFQETQYF. Using reference TRBV5-1 and TRBJ2-5 for the parts outside the CDR3, the full variable domain is KAGVTQTPRYLIKTRGQQVTLSCSPISGHRSVSWYQQTPGQGLQFLFEYFSETQRNKGNFPGRFSGRQFSNSRSEMNVSTLELGDSALYLCASRGTSGFQETQYFGPGTRLLVL.

J is TRBJ2-2 and V is TRBV7-8; 7 nucleotides align to TRBD1. In germline, CDR1 is SGHVS, CDR2 FQNEAQ. This CDR3 is built from 17 residues. Unmatched junction bases numbered 11, after V lost 1 base and J lost 6 bases. The CDR3 is CASSLVGEGARAGELFF. CDR3 nucleotide sequence: TGTGCCAGCAGCTTAGTTGGAGAGGGGGCAAGGGCCGGGGAGCTGTTTTTT.

The V gene is TRBV5-1, the J gene TRBJ2-7; TRBD2 aligns across 15 bases. The CDR3 extends over 17 amino acids. V was clipped by 4 bases and J by 5 bases; unmatched bases: 10. From germline, CDR1 is SGHRS and CDR2 YFSETQ. CDR3 protein: CASSPGLAGGMMDEQYF. Here the CDR3 DNA reads TGCGCCAGCAGCCCAGGACTAGCGGGAGGGATGATGGACGAGCAGTACTTC. The variable domain in full, completed from reference TRBV5-1 and TRBJ2-7, reads KAGVTQTPRYLIKTRGQQVTLSCSPISGHRSVSWYQQTPGQGLQFLFEYFSETQRNKGNFPGRFSGRQFSNSRSEMNVSTLELGDSALYLCASSPGLAGGMMDEQYFGPGTRLTVT.